Listed below are T cell receptor beta chains from one sample, sequenced in a study of T cell repertoires in ileal Crohn's disease. Only in-frame clones appear in the TCRdb table, and some are missing; sequencing was by immunoSEQ multiplex PCR. This sample carries 55,000 to 65,000 clones, approximately 91% of them seen once, and the ten largest clones take 2% to 2.5%. Sequencing was performed on ileal tissue. The receptors here all came from an adult with Crohn's disease. Each CDR3 is given with its conserved first and last residue. A D gene is named only where the DNA matches it firmly. A clone size is listed for some rows: how often the clone was seen (once, few, many), or a class if it is expanded.

v_call,d_call,clone_size,cdr3_length,j_call,cdr3_nt,cdr3_aa
TRBV11-2,-,few,13,TRBJ1-1,TGTGCCAGCAGCCGAAATACAAACACTGAAGCTTTCTTT,CASSRNTNTEAFF
TRBV6-6,TRBD2,few,14,TRBJ2-5,TGTGCCAGCAGCCCACTAGCGTTCGGAGAGACCCAGTACTTC,CASSPLAFGETQYF
TRBV27,-,-,13,TRBJ1-1,TGTGCCAGCAGAAAGACAGGCTACACTGAAGCTTTCTTT,CASRKTGYTEAFF
TRBV27,TRBD1,few,16,TRBJ2-2,TGTGCCAGCAGGGCCTTGACAGGGGTAAATGGCGGGGAGCTGTTTTTT,CASRALTGVNGGELFF
TRBV9,-,-,15,TRBJ1-6,TGTGCCAGCAGCGTCCAAGGACAGCGCGATTCACCCCTCCACTTT,CASSVQGQRDSPLHF
TRBV6-5,TRBD2,-,15,TRBJ2-2,TGTGCCAGCAGTGGACTAGCCGGCTTGAACGGGGAGCTGTTTTTT,CASSGLAGLNGELFF
TRBV7-9,-,-,15,TRBJ1-1,TGTGCCAGTCAATTTCGCCGACAGTCCAACACTGAAGCTTTCTTT,CASQFRRQSNTEAFF
TRBV18,-,-,13,TRBJ2-7,TGTGCCAGCTCAGACAGTGGGACCTACGAGCAGTACTTC,CASSDSGTYEQYF
TRBV18,-,-,12,TRBJ1-1,TGTGCCAGCTCTCCTATTGAGACTGAAGCTTTCTTT,CASSPIETEAFF
TRBV4-1,TRBD2,-,17,TRBJ2-3,TGCGCCAGCAGCCAAGATGCGGCCCCGGGGGGGGTAGATACGCAGTATTTT,CASSQDAAPGGVDTQYF
TRBV19,-,-,10,TRBJ1-2,TGTGCCAGTAGCCAGTATGGCTACACCTTC,CASSQYGYTF
TRBV6-5,-,-,13,TRBJ1-2,TGTGCCAGCAGGCGAGGCAGCGACTATGGCTACACCTTC,CASRRGSDYGYTF
TRBV5-4,-,-,13,TRBJ1-2,TGTGCCAGCAGCTTTTATGAAGGAGGCGGCTACACCTTC,CASSFYEGGGYTF
TRBV4-3,TRBD1,-,14,TRBJ1-1,TGCGCCAGCAGCCGAGACAGGGGGAACACTGAAGCTTTCTTT,CASSRDRGNTEAFF
TRBV5-5,TRBD2,-,18,TRBJ2-7,TGTGCCAGCAGCTTGGAGAGTAGCGGGACAAGTGTTGGCTACGAGCAGTACTTC,CASSLESSGTSVGYEQYF
TRBV5-6,-,-,14,TRBJ2-7,TGTGCCAGCAGCTTGAAGGGGCGCCCCTACGAGCAGTACTTC,CASSLKGRPYEQYF
TRBV14,-,-,15,TRBJ1-2,TGTGCCAGCAGCCAAGCCCCTCGCCTACCGGGGGGCTACACCTTC,CASSQAPRLPGGYTF
TRBV2,-,-,12,TRBJ1-5,TGTGCCAGCGGGGAGGGAAACTGGCCCCAGCATTTT,CASGEGNWPQHF
TRBV7-9,-,few,15,TRBJ1-5,TGTGCCAGCAGCCAGGACACATATAGCAATCAGCCCCAGCATTTT,CASSQDTYSNQPQHF
TRBV6-6,TRBD1,few,13,TRBJ1-1,TGTGCCAGCAGTGACCCCGGGACAGTTGAAGCTTTCTTT,CASSDPGTVEAFF
TRBV7-3,TRBD2,once,14,TRBJ2-2,TGTGCCAGCAGCTTAGCGGGAGTCACCGGGGAGCTGTTTTTT,CASSLAGVTGELFF
TRBV6-5,-,once,13,TRBJ1-2,TGTGCCAGCACGAAGCGGGTCTCCGGTGGCTACACCTTC,CASTKRVSGGYTF
TRBV9,TRBD1,-,18,TRBJ1-4,TGTGCCAGCAGCGTCTCCGGGACAGCCCTAATGGGTGGTGAAAAACTGTTTTTT,CASSVSGTALMGGEKLFF
TRBV27,-,-,14,TRBJ1-5,TGTGCCAGCGGGGGCGGGAGAGGGAATCAGCCCCAGCATTTT,CASGGGRGNQPQHF
TRBV15,-,-,15,TRBJ1-1,TGTGCCACCAGCAGAGAGCGACTGATAGGCACTGAAGCTTTCTTT,CATSRERLIGTEAFF
TRBV9,TRBD2,-,19,TRBJ2-1,TGTGCCAGCAGCGCCCGACTTAGCGGGAACGTTGATTCCTACAATGAGCAGTTCTTC,CASSARLSGNVDSYNEQFF
TRBV14,-,-,12,TRBJ2-3,TGTGCCAGCAGCCTTCAGGGTCCTACGCAGTATTTT,CASSLQGPTQYF
TRBV7-3,-,-,15,TRBJ1-2,TGTGCCAGCAGCTTCGGCGGGGAAACCTACTATGGCTACACCTTC,CASSFGGETYYGYTF
TRBV5-6,-,few,13,TRBJ1-1,TGTGCCAGCAGCTTTACAGGGAGGGCTGAAGCTTTCTTT,CASSFTGRAEAFF
TRBV5-1,-,few,20,TRBJ1-1,TGCGCCAGCAGCTCCAAGAAAGGGGCGGCAGGACGGACCATGAACACTGAAGCTTTCTTT,CASSSKKGAAGRTMNTEAFF
TRBV5-6,-,-,14,TRBJ2-1,TGTGCCAGCAGCTTGAGGGGCCTCGGCAATGAGCAGTTCTTC,CASSLRGLGNEQFF
TRBV29-1,TRBD1,-,13,TRBJ2-1,TGCAGCGCCCGACAGGGGGCCTACAATGAGCAGTTCTTC,CSARQGAYNEQFF
TRBV5-1,TRBD2,-,17,TRBJ2-1,TGCGCCAGCAGCTTGGCTGCTAGCGGGGGAATAATGATAGAGCAGTTCTTC,CASSLAASGGIMIEQFF
TRBV19,TRBD2,-,13,TRBJ2-7,TGTGCCCGCAATAGCGGGAGTTACTACGAGCAGTACTTC,CARNSGSYYEQYF
TRBV4-1,TRBD1,-,16,TRBJ2-5,TGCGCCAGCAGCCAGACAGGGGGAATGGGTGGGGAGACCCAGTACTTC,CASSQTGGMGGETQYF
TRBV2,TRBD2,once,14,TRBJ2-1,TGTGCCAGCAGGAAGGGACTAGCTTTAGGTGAGCAGTTCTTC,CASRKGLALGEQFF
TRBV27,-,-,15,TRBJ2-7,TGTGCCAGCAGTTTACTTGTCACAGGACCTGACGAGCAGTACTTC,CASSLLVTGPDEQYF
TRBV6-1,-,once,14,TRBJ1-6,TGTGCCAGCAGTGAAGTCTGGGGCAATTCACCCCTCCACTTT,CASSEVWGNSPLHF
TRBV11-2,-,-,12,TRBJ2-7,TGTGCCAGCAGCTTAGTACAGGGCCAGCAGTACTTC,CASSLVQGQQYF
TRBV29-1,TRBD1,-,12,TRBJ2-5,TGCAGCGCTTACAGGGGCTCGGAGACCCAGTACTTC,CSAYRGSETQYF
TRBV28,-,-,11,TRBJ1-1,TGTGCCAGCAGCTGGAACACTGAAGCTTTCTTT,CASSWNTEAFF
TRBV7-2,-,-,13,TRBJ1-2,TGTGCCAGCCGACGTACAGGCGTCTATGGCTACACCTTC,CASRRTGVYGYTF
TRBV7-2,TRBD1,-,15,TRBJ1-6,TGTGCCAGCAGCCCACGACAGGGTCGGAATTCACCCCTCCACTTT,CASSPRQGRNSPLHF
TRBV28,-,-,13,TRBJ1-2,TGTGCCAGCAGTTTTCGCTCAGGGGTCGGCTACACCTTC,CASSFRSGVGYTF
TRBV15,TRBD1,-,15,TRBJ2-1,TGTGCCACCAGCGGCCGGGACAGGGTCAACAATGAGCAGTTCTTC,CATSGRDRVNNEQFF
TRBV28,TRBD1,-,14,TRBJ1-6,TGTGCCAGCACCCGGGACAGGGCTTATTCACCCCTCCACTTT,CASTRDRAYSPLHF
TRBV19,-,-,15,TRBJ1-2,TGTGCCAGTACCCCAGGCCTGATTTTCGACTATGGCTACACCTTC,CASTPGLIFDYGYTF
TRBV30,-,once,13,TRBJ1-4,TGTGCCTCCGATGCCAGGGTGGGCGAAAAACTGTTTTTT,CASDARVGEKLFF
TRBV5-6,TRBD1,-,15,TRBJ1-1,TGTGCCAGCACCCTAAGACAGGGCATTTCCACTGAAGCTTTCTTT,CASTLRQGISTEAFF